This TCR beta chain was sequenced in a study of CD8 T cell repertoires and HIV-1 epitope variants. Study in general: Separate from the cultures, 1M uncultured T cells served as baseline.

Overall study findings and caveats: Most of the nine antigen-specific clonotypes appeared cross-reactive to autologous or escape variants.

Repertoires were generated with immunoSEQ multiplex PCR, while TCRdb's copy carries only in-frame clones and drops some. The sample consists of 3,000 or so clones, roughly three quarters of them appearing once. A word on this clone: Its matching antigen is unknown.

Sequencing was done on a sample of cultured CD8+ T cells derived from PBMCs. This receptor was identified in a male donor with HIV.

CDR3 bases: TGTGCCAGCAGCTGGGGGACTGACGCGGATACGCAGTATTTT. Encoded protein: CASSWGTDADTQYF. The V call is TRBV7-9, the J call TRBJ2-3; D is perhaps TRBD2 (6 bases). V was trimmed by 4 bases and J by 6 bases, leaving 14 bases between them. This CDR3 contains 14 residues. Per germline, CDR1 SEHNR and CDR2 FQNEAQ (reference sequence).